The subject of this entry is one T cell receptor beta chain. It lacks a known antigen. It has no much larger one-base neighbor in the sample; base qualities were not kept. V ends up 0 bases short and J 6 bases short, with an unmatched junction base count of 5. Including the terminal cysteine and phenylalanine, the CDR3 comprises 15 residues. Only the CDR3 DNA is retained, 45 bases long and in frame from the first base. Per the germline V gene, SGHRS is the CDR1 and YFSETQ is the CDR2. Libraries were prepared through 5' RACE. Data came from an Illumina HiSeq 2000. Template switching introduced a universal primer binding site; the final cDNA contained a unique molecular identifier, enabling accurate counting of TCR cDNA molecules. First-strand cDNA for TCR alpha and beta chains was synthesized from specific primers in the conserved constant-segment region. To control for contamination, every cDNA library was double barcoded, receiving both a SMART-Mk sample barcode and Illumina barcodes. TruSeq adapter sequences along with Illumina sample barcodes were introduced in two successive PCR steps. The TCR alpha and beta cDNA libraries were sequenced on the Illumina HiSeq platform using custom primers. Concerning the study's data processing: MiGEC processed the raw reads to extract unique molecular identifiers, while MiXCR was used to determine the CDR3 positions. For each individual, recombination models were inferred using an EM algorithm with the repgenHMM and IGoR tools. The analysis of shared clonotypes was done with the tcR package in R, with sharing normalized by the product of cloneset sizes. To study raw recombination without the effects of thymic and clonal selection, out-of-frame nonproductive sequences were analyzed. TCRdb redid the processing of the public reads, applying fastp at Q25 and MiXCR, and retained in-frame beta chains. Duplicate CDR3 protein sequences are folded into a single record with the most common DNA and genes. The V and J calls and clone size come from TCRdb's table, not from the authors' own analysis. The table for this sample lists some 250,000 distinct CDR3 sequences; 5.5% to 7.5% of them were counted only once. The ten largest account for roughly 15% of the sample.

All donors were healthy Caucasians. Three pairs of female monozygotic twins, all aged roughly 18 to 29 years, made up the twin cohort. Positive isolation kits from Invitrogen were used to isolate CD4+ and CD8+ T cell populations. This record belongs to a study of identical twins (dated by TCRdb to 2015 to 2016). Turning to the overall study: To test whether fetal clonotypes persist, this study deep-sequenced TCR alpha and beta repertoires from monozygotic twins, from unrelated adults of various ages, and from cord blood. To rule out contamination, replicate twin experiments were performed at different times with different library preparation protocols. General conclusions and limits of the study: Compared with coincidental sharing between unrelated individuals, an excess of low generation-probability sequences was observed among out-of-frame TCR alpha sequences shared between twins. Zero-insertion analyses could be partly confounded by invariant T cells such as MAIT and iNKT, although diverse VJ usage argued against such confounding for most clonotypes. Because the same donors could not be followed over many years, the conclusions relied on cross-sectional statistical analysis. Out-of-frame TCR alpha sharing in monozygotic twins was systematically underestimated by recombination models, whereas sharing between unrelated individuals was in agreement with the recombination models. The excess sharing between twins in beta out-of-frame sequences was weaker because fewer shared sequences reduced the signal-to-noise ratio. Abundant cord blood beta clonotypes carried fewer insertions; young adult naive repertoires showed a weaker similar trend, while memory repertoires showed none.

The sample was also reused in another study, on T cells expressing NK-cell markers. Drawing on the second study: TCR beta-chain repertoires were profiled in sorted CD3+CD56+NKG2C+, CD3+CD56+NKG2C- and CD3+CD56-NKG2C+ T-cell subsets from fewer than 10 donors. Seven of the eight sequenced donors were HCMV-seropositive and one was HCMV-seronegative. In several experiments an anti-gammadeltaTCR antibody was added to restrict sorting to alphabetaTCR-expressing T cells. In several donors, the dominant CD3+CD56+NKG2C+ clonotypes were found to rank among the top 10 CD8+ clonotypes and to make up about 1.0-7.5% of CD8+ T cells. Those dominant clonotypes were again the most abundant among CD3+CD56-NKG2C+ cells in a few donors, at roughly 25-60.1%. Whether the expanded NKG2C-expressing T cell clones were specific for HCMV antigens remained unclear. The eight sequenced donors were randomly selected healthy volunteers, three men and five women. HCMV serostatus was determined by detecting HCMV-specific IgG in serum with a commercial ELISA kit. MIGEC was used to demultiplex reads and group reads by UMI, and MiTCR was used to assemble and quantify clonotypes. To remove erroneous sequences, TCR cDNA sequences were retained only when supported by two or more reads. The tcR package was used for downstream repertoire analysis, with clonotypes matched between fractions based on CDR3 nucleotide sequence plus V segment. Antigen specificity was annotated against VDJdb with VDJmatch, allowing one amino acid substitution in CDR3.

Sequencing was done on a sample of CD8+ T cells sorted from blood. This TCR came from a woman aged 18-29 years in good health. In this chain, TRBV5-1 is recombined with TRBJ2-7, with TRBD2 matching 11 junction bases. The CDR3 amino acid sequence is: CASSLVAGGPTEQYF. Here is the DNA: TGCGCCAGCAGCTTGGTAGCGGGAGGGCCGACCGAGCAGTACTTC.